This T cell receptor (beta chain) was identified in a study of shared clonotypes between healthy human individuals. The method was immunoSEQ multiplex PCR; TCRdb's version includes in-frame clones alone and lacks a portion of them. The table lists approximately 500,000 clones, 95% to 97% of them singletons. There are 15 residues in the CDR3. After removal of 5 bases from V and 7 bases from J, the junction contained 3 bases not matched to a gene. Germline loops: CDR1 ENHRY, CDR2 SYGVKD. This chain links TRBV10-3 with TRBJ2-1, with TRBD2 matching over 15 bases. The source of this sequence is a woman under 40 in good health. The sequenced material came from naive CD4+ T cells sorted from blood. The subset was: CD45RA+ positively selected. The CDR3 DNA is TGTGCCATCAGTACCGGGACTAGCGGGAGGAATGAGCAGTTCTTC. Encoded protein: CAISTGTSGRNEQFF.